This T cell receptor beta chain was identified in a study of blood T cell repertoires in COVID-19. Study-level information: The United States, Italy and Spain supplied acute and convalescent COVID-19 samples. Sources were T cells, B-cell-depleted T cells, or PBMCs; the material itself was cDNA or gDNA.

Clinical histories supplied by participants themselves formed the basis of cohort assignment. Germline CDR1 and CDR2: MNHEY and SVGEGT. The CDR3 is 17 amino acids. The J segment lost 6 bases and the V segment lost 6 bases, leaving 14 bases of the junction unmatched. Clones were sequenced by immunoSEQ multiplex PCR, and TCRdb holds only the in-frame ones, with some missing. The sample includes about 170,000 clones, 65% to 90% seen only once; the top ten take approximately 16%. The receptor comes from a man aged 45-65 years who had recovered from COVID-19. The chain couples TRBV6-2 or TRBV6-3 to TRBJ2-1; 10 bases are a match to TRBD2. The sequencing input was PBMCs or T cells enriched from blood (not recorded which). The CDR3 nucleotides read TGTGCCAGCAGCCCTAGCGGGAGCCCCAAGGTCCGCAATGAGCAGTTCTTC. The encoded protein is CASSPSGSPKVRNEQFF.